The clone carrying this T cell receptor (beta chain) was seen at least ten times. Individual cDNA molecules each received unique molecular identifiers attached to them. TCRdb re-called the 5' RACE reads with MiXCR, one entry per CDR3 protein. The profile shows some 91,000 distinct CDR3 sequences, roughly 9.6% of them singletons. The data were taken from a study of early T cells in non-severe SARS-CoV-2 infection. Germline CDR1 SGHAT, CDR2 FQNNGV. The CDR3 is 16 amino acids. V was trimmed by 2 bases and J by 0 bases, leaving 13 bases between them. The rearrangement joins TRBV11-2 to TRBJ1-1, with unresolved D. The TCR was taken from an adult who was a healthcare worker with PCR-confirmed SARS-CoV-2 infection or an uninfected control (not recorded which). The specimen was whole blood, collected at baseline. The CDR3 nucleotides read TGTGCCAGCAGCTTAAGGGCGGACTTATTGAACACTGAAGCTTTCTTT. The encoded protein is CASSLRADLLNTEAFF.